This T cell receptor beta chain emerged from a study of blood T cell repertoires in COVID-19. CDR3 length equals 16 residues. The ends lost 4 bases at V and 7 bases at J; junction bases unmatched: 12. CDR1 is SGHRS, CDR2 YFSETQ, per germline. Sequencing was performed with immunoSEQ multiplex PCR; in TCRdb, only in-frame clones are kept and a portion is missing. The sample lists a few hundred thousand clones, 85% to 90% occurring once. The V and J genes are TRBV5-1 and TRBJ2-1, with 9 bases that match TRBD2. Material: peripheral blood. This receptor was identified in a woman in her forties or fifties with acute or convalescent COVID-19. CDR3 protein: CASSKDGTSRRNEQFF. In DNA, the CDR3 is TGCGCCAGCAGCAAGGACGGGACTAGCCGAAGGAATGAGCAGTTCTTC.